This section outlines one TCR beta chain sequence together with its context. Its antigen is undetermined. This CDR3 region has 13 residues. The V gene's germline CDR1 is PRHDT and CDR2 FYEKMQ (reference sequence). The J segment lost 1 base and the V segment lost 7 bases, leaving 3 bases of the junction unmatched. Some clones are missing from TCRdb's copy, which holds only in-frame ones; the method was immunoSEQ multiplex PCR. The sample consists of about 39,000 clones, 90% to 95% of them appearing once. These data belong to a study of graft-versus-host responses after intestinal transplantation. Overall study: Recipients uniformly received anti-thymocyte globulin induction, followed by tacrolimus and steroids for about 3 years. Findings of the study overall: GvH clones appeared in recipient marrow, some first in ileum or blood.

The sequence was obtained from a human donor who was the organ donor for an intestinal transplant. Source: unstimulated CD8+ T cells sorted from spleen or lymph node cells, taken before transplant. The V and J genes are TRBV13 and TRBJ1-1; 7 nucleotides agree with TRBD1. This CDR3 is CASTQGENTEAFF. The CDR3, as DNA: TGTGCCAGCACGCAGGGGGAGAACACTGAAGCTTTCTTT.